This T cell receptor (beta chain) derives from a study of response to subunit inactivated influenza vaccine. The germline gives CDR1 GTSNPN, CDR2 SVGIG (reference sequence). The CDR3 extends over 11 amino acids. V was cut by 5 bases and J by 7 bases, with 9 bases left in between. TCRdb used MiXCR to reprocess the RT-PCR reads, holding one entry per CDR3 protein. The sample shows hundreds of thousands of distinct CDR3 sequences, roughly 14% of them seen only once. The source of this sequence is a man in his forties or fifties who received an inactivated influenza vaccine. This chain links TRBV30 with TRBJ2-1; the D is unclear. The specimen was PBMCs from blood, collected around two weeks before vaccination. The CDR3 reads CAWALLNEQFF. CDR3 nucleotides: TGTGCCTGGGCACTACTTAATGAGCAGTTCTTC. Using reference TRBV30 and TRBJ2-1 for the parts outside the CDR3, the full variable domain is SQTIHQWPATLVQPVGSPLSLECTVEGTSNPNLYWYRQAAGRGLQLLFYSVGIGQISSEVPQNLSASRPQDRQFILSSKKLLLSDSGFYLCAWALLNEQFFGPGTRLTVL.